This T cell receptor (beta chain) was documented in a study of blood T cell repertoires in COVID-19. Study as a whole: The United States, Italy and Spain supplied acute and convalescent COVID-19 samples. Sources were T cells, B-cell-depleted T cells, or PBMCs; the material itself was cDNA or gDNA.

The data were produced by immunoSEQ multiplex PCR, yet TCRdb's version contains in-frame clones alone and is incomplete. The sample yields roughly 90,000 clones, more than 65% seen once. This CDR3 region has 20 residues. Germline trimming cut 6 bases from V and 6 bases from J; bases unmatched to any gene: 17. Germline V gene sequence: CDR1 SNHLY, CDR2 FYNNEI. Sequenced material: peripheral blood. The TCR was taken from a human donor in a cohort sampled during active COVID-19. The chain carries TRBV2 and TRBJ2-1, with 16 bases identical to TRBD2. CDR3 nucleotides: TGTGCCAGCAGCCGACAGGGGACTAGCGGGAGGGCCCGGTTGGGCAATGAGCAGTTCTTC. This gives the protein CASSRQGTSGRARLGNEQFF.